A single T cell receptor (beta chain) is shown here with its context. This entry comes from a study of blood T cell repertoires in COVID-19. Study details: The analysed material was cDNA or gDNA that came from T cells, B-cell-depleted T cells, or PBMCs.

The V and J ends lost 5 bases and 0 bases respectively, with 7 bases between them. This CDR3 region has 13 residues. This table comes from immunoSEQ multiplex PCR, and its TCRdb copy is limited to in-frame clones, with some not included. The sample yields roughly 120,000 clones, over 80% seen once. Sequences were obtained from peripheral blood. This TCR was sampled from a woman between 65 and 79 years old with acute or convalescent COVID-19. The J gene is TRBJ1-1, the V gene TRBV12-3 or TRBV12-4; D not resolved. The CDR3 DNA sequence: TGTGCCAGCAGTCGAACACTGAACACTGAAGCTTTCTTT. It codes for CASSRTLNTEAFF.